This T cell receptor (beta chain) was profiled in a study of blood T cell repertoires in COVID-19. Measured with immunoSEQ multiplex PCR; TCRdb has only the in-frame clones, and not every one. The sample has some 28,000 clones, approximately 90% seen once; the top ten hold 16%. V dropped 4 bases and J dropped 2; count of bases not matched to a gene: 8. Germline lookup yields CDR1 LNHDA and CDR2 SQIVND (reference sequence). The length of the CDR3 is 17 residues. The sequenced sample consisted of peripheral blood. V usage is TRBV19 and J usage is TRBJ2-3; 11 positions agree with TRBD2. This TCR was recovered from a human donor in a cohort sampled during active COVID-19. CDR3 loop: CASSTRTSGGLTDTQYF. The DNA of the CDR3 is TGTGCCAGTAGTACCCGAACTAGCGGGGGCCTCACAGATACGCAGTATTTT. Looking up the rest from reference TRBV19 and TRBJ2-3 gives the full variable domain: DGGITQSPKYLFRKEGQNVTLSCEQNLNHDAMYWYRQDPGQGLRLIYYSQIVNDFQKGDIAEGYSVSREKKESFPLTVTSAQKNPTAFYLCASSTRTSGGLTDTQYFGPGTRLTVL.